Reported below is one T cell receptor (beta chain). Its target is not known. This entry is derived from a study of cytomegalovirus exposure and HLA in healthy donors. Study results and caveats: In a later analysis, common viral pathogens appeared linked to several of the most significant clusters.

The PCR was carried out with 60 Vbeta primers and 13 Jbeta primers. Sequencing was performed with immunoSEQ multiplex PCR; in TCRdb, only in-frame clones are kept and a portion is missing. This sample has approximately 220,000 clones, with 76% found just once. The CDR3 is 17 residues long. Germline V gene sequence: CDR1 ENHRY, CDR2 SYGVKD. V was clipped by 11 bases and J by 1 base; unmatched bases: 17. The study sampled nominally healthy donors, though unrecorded immune exposures were likely. The receptor comes from a man between 18 and 35 years old in good health and CMV-seronegative. Sequenced: PBMCs. The genes are TRBV10-3 and TRBJ1-1; 9 nucleotides align to TRBD1. CDR3 loop: CAGRPGTGNLWNTEAFF. The CDR3 DNA reads TGTGCCGGCCGGCCCGGGACAGGGAATTTATGGAACACTGAAGCTTTCTTT.